The source of this TCR beta chain is a study of T cell changes during pregnancy in multiple sclerosis. This table comes from immunoSEQ multiplex PCR, and its TCRdb copy is limited to in-frame clones, with some not included. Among under 40,000 clones listed, roughly nine tenths were seen once. The sample in question was CD4+ T cells from peripheral blood mononuclear cells, obtained in the second trimester of pregnancy. The clonotype was recovered from a female donor with multiple sclerosis, enrolled in a pregnancy study.

The DNA of the CDR3 is TGTGCCAGCAGCTTATCGAGGGGGAGCGGCTACGAGCAGTACTTC. It yields the protein CASSLSRGSGYEQYF. The chain links TRBV7-2 to TRBJ2-7; tentatively, D is TRBD1 (6 bases). The CDR3 totals 15 residues. Trimming stripped 2 bases from V and 3 bases from J, with 14 bases between. From germline, CDR1 is SGHTA and CDR2 FQGNSA.